The source of this T cell receptor (beta chain) is a study of CD8 T cells in Susac syndrome. The study, taken as a whole, reports: It was acknowledged in the study that its TCR sequencing and HLA analysis involved a relatively small number of individuals.

With regard to this clonotype: The antigen is not known.

Germline lookup yields CDR1 MNHEY and CDR2 SMNVEV (reference sequence). With 3 bases clipped from V and 8 bases from J, the junction kept 13 bases outside the gene matches. This CDR3 comprises 16 residues. Relapsing-remitting disease, either stable or active, was present in the multiple sclerosis controls, who were treatment-naive patients. With random hexamers, reverse transcription was performed on about 0.45 to 1 ug of RNA. Across 54 Vbeta and 13 Jbeta, immunoSEQ multiplex PCR amplified TCR beta CDR3. TCRdb reanalysed the immunoSEQ multiplex PCR reads using MiXCR and keeps one entry per CDR3 protein. The sample has around 150,000 distinct CDR3 sequences, less than 95% seen once.

Sequences were obtained from CD4+ T cells from PBMCs. The chain recombines TRBV27 with TRBJ2-1; 7 bases are a match to TRBD2. The clonotype comes from a human donor with multiple sclerosis. The CDR3 DNA sequence: TGTGCCAGCAGTTTCCGGTGGGGCGGGAGTGGAGATGAGCAGTTCTTC. Its translation is CASSFRWGGSGDEQFF.